This entry is about one TCR beta chain. The same CDR3 is also encoded by other DNA sequences in this sample. The CDR3 sequence is 15 residues long. Germline V gene data show CDR1 as LNHDA and CDR2 as SQIVND (reference sequence). The ends were cut back, 3 bases at V and 2 bases at J, with 12 bases in the middle. Per the original data handling: Nucleated cell number was recorded as an estimate derived from reference gene primer amplification. Produced via immunoSEQ multiplex PCR; TCRdb's table is partial and in-frame only. The V and J calls and clone size are taken from that table; D and trimming were inferred from the DNA. This table holds around 71,000 clones, about 80% found once. This entry is derived from a study of blood T cell repertoires in COVID-19. Study in general: The United States, Italy and Spain were the sources of the acute and convalescent COVID-19 samples. Sample material is recorded as cDNA or gDNA derived from T cells, B-cell-depleted T cells, or PBMCs.

Specimen: peripheral blood. The TCR originated in a man in his sixties or seventies with acute or convalescent COVID-19. V usage is TRBV19 and J usage is TRBJ2-3, with D possibly TRBD1 on 5 matching bases. CDR3 loop: CASSMHRGDTDTQYF. The CDR3 DNA is TGTGCCAGTAGTATGCATAGGGGTGACACAGATACGCAGTATTTT.